A single T cell receptor (beta chain) is shown here with its context. This sample was included in a study of CD8+ T cells in alopecia areata. CDR3 length equals 12 residues. Trimming pared 3 bases from V and 5 bases from J, leaving 7 bases between. Germline loops: CDR1 SGHRS, CDR2 YFSETQ. RNA, once extracted, was reverse transcribed into cDNA for use as the sequencing template. TCRdb's copy holds only in-frame clones and misses some; the assay was immunoSEQ multiplex PCR. The sample lists under 250,000 clones, around three fifths seen once, with 0.45% in the top ten. The TCR comes from a human donor with alopecia areata. The sequencing here drew on CD4+ T cells sorted from blood, taken at week 0. V is TRBV5-1 and J is TRBJ2-3; no definite D call. The CDR3 region has the DNA TGCGCCAGCAGCTCAAACAGAGATACGCAGTATTTT. Amino acids: CASSSNRDTQYF.